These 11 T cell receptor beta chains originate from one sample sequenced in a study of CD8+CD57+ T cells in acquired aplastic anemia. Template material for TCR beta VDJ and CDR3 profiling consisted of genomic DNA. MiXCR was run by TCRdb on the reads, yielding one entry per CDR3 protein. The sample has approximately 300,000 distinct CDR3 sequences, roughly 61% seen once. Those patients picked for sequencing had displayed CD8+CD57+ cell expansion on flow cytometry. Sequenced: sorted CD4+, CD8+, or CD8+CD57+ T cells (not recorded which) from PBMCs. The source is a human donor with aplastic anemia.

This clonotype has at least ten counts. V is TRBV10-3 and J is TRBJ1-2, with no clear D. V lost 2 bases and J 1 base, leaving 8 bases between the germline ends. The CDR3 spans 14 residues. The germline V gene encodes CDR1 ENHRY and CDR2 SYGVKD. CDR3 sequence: CAISERSDNYGYTF. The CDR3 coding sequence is TGTGCCATCAGTGAGCGGTCTGATAACTATGGCTACACCTTC.

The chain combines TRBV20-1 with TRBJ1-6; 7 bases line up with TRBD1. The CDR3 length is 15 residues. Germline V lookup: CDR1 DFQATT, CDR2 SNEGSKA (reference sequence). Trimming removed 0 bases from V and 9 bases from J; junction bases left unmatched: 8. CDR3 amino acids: CSAREWEGASSPLHF. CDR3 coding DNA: TGCAGTGCTAGAGAGTGGGAGGGGGCGTCTTCACCCCTCCACTTT.

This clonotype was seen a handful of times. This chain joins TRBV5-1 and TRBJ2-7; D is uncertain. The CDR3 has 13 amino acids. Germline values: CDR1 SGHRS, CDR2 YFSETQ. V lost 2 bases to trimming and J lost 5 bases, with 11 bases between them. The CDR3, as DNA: TGCGCCAGCAGCTTCCTCGGAGCGAACGAGCAGTACTTC. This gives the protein CASSFLGANEQYF. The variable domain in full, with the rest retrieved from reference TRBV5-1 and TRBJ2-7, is KAGVTQTPRYLIKTRGQQVTLSCSPISGHRSVSWYQQTPGQGLQFLFEYFSETQRNKGNFPGRFSGRQFSNSRSEMNVSTLELGDSALYLCASSFLGANEQYFGPGTRLTVT.

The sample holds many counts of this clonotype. The CDR3 loop is CASTRDSGLGEQYF. The CDR3 region has the DNA TGTGCCAGCACAAGGGACAGTGGTTTGGGGGAGCAGTACTTC. This chain uses TRBV2 with TRBJ2-7, with 7 bases that match TRBD1. This CDR3 has 14 amino acids. J gave up 7 bases and V 7 bases, and 13 bases lay outside the gene matches. Germline V gene sequence: CDR1 SNHLY, CDR2 FYNNEI.

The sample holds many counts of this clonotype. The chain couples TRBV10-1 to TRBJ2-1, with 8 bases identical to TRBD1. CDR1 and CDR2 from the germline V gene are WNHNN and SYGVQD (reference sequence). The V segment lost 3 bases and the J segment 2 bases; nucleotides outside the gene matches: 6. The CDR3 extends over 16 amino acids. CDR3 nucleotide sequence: TGCGCCAGCAGTGACCTTGACAGGGGACCCTACAATGAGCAGTTCTTC. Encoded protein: CASSDLDRGPYNEQFF.

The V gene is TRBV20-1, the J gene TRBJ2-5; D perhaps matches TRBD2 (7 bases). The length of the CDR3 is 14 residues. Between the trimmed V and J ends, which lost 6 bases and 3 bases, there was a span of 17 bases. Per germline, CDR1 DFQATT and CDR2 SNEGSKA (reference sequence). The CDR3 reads CSALVTGGEETQYF. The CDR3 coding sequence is TGCAGTGCCCTGGTGACGGGGGGCGAAGAGACCCAGTACTTC.

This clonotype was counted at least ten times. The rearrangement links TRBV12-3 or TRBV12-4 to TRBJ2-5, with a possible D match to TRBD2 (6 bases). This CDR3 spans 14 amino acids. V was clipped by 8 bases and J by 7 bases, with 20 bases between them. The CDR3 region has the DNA TGTGCCAGCGGAAAGGACCCCCACGGGGGGACCCAGTACTTC. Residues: CASGKDPHGGTQYF.

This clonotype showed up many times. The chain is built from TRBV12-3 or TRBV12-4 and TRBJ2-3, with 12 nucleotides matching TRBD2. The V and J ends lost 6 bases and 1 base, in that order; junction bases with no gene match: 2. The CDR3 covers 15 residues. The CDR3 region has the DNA TGTGCCAGCAGAAGACTAGCGGGGGGCACAGATACGCAGTATTTT. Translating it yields CASRRLAGGTDTQYF.

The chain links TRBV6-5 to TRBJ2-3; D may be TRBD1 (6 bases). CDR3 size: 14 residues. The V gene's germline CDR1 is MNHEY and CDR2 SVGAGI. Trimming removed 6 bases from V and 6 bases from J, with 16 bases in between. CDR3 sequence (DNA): TGTGCCAGCAGCCTTGAACAGGGTGCGGATACGCAGTATTTT. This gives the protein CASSLEQGADTQYF.

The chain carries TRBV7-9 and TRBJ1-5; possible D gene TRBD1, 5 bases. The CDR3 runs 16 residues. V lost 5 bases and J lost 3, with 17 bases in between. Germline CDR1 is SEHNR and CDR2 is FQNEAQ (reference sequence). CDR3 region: CASSIFAGGFNQPQHF. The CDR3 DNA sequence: TGTGCCAGCAGCATCTTCGCGGGGGGTTTCAATCAGCCCCAGCATTTT.

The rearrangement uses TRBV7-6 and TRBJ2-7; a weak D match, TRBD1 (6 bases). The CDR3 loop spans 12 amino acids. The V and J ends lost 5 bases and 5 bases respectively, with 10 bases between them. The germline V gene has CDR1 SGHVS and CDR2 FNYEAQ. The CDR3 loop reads CASSPGQNEQYF. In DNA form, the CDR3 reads TGTGCCAGCAGCCCTGGACAGAACGAGCAGTACTTC.